The T cell receptor (beta chain) under discussion was sequenced for a study of technical replicates of blood from several donors. Germline V gene lookup returns CDR1 SGHDT and CDR2 YYEEEE. This CDR3 region has 12 residues. V shed 2 bases and J shed 0 bases, with 2 bases lying between them. Produced via immunoSEQ multiplex PCR; TCRdb's table is partial and in-frame only. This table holds about 100,000 clones, roughly 96% found once. The sequenced sample was T cells isolated from PBMCs. This TCR came from a human donor in good health. J is TRBJ1-1 and V is TRBV5-6, with D unresolved. The CDR3 bases are TGTGCCAGCAGCTTCTTGAACACTGAAGCTTTCTTT. Residues: CASSFLNTEAFF.